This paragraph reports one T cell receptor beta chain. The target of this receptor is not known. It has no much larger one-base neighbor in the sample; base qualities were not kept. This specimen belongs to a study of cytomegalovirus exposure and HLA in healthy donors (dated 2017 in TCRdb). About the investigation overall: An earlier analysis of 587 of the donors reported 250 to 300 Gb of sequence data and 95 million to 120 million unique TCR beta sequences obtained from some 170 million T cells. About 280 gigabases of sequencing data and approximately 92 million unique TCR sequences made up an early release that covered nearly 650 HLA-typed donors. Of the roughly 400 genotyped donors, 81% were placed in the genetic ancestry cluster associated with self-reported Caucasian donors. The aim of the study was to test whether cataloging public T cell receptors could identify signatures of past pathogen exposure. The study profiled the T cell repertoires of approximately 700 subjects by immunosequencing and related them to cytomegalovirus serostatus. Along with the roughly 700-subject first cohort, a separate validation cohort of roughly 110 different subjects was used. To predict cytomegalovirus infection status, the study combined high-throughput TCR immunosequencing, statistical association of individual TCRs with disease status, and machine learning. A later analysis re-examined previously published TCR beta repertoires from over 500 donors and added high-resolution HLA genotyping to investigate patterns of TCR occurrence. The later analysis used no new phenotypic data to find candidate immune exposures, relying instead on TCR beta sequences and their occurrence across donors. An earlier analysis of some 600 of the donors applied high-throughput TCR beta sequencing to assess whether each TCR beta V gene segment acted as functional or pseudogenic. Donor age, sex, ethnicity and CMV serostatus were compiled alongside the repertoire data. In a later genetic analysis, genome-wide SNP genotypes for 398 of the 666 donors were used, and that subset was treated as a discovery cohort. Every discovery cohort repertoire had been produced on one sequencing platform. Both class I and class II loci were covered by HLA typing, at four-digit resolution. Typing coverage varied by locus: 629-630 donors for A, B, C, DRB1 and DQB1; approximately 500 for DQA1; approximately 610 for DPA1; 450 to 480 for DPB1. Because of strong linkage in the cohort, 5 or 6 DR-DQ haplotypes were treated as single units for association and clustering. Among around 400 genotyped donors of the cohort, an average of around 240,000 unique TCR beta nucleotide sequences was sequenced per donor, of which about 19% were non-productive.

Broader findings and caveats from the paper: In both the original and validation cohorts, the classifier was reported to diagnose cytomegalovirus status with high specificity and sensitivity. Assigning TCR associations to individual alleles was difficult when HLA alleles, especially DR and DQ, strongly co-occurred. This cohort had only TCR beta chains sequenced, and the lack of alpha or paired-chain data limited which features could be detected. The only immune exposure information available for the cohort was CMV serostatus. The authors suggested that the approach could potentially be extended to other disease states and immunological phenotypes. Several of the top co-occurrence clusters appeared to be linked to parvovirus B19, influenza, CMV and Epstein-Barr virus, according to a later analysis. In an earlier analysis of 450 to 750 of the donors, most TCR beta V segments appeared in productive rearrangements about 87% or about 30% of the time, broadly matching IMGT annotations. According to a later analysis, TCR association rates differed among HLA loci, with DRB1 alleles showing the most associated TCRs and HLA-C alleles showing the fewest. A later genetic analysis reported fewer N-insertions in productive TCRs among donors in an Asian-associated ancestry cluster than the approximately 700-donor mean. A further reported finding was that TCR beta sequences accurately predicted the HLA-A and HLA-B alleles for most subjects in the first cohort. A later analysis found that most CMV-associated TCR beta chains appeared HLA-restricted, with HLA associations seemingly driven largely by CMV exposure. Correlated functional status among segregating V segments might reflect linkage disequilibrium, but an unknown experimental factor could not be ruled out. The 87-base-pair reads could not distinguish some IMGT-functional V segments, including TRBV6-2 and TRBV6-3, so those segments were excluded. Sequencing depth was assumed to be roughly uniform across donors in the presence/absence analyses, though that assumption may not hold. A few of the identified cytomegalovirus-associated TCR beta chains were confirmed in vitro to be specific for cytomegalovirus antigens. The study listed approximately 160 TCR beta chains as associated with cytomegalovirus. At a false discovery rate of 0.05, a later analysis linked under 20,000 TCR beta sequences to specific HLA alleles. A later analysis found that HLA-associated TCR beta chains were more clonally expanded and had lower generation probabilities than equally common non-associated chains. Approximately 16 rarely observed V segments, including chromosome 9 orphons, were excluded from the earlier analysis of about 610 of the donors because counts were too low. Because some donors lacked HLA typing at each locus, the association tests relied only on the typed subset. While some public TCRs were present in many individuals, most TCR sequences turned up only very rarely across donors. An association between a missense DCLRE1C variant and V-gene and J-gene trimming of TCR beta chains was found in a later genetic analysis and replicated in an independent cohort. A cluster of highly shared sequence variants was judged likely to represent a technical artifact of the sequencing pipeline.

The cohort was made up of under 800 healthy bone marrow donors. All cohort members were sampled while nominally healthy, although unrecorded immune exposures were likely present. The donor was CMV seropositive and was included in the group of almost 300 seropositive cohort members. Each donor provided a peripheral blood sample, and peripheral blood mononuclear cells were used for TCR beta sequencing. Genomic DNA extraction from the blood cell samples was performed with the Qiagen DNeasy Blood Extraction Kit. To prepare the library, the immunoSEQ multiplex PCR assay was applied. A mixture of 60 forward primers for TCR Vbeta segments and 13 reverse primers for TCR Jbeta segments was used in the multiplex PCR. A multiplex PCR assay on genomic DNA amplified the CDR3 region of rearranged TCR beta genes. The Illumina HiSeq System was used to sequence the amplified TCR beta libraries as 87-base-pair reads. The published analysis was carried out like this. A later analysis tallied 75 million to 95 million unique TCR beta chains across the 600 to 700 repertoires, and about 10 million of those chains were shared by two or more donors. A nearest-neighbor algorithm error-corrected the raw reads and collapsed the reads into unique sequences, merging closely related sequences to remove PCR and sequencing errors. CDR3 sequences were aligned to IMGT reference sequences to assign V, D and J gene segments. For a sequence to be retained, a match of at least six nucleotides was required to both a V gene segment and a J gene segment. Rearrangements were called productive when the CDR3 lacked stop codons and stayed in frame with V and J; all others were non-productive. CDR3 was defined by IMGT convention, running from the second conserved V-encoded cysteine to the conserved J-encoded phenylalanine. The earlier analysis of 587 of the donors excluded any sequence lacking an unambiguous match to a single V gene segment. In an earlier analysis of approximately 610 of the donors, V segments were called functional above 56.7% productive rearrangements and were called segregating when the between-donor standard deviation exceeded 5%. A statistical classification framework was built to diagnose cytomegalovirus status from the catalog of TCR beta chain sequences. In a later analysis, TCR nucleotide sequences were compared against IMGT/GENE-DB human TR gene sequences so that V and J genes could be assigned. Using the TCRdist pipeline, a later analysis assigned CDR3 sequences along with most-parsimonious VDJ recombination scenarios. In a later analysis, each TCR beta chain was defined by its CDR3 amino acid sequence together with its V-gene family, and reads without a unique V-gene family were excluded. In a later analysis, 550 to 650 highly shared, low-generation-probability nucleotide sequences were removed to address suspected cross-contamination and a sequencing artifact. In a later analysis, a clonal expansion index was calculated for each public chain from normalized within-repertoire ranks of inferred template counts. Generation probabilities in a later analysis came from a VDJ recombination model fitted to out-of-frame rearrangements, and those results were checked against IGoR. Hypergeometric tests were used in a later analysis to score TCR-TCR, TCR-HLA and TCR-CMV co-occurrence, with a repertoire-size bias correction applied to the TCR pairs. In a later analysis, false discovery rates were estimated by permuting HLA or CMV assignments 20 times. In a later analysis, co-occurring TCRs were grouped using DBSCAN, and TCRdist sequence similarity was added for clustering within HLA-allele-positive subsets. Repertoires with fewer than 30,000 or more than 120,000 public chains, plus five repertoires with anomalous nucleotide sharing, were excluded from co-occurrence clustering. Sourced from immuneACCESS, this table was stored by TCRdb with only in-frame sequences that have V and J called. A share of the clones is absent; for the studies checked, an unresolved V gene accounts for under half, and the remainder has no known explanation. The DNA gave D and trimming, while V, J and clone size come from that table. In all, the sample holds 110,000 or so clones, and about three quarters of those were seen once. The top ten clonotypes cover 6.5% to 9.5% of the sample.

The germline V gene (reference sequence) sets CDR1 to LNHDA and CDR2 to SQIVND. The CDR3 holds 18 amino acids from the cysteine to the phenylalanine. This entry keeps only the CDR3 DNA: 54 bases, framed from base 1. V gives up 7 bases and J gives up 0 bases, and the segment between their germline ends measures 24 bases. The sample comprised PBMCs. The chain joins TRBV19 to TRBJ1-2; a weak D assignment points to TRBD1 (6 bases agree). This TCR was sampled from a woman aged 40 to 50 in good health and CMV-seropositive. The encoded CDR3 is CASNPTGNRANSNYGYTF. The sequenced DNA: TGTGCCAGTAACCCCACGGGGAACAGGGCAAATTCTAACTATGGCTACACCTTC.